This paragraph covers one T cell receptor (beta chain) sequence. Its antigen is unidentified. The germline V and J ends were trimmed by 4 bases and 0 bases, with 10 bases remaining between them. Germline V gives CDR1 SGDLS, CDR2 YYNGEE. The CDR3 is made up of 15 amino acids. The sample belongs to a study of cytomegalovirus exposure and HLA in healthy donors. Study-level information: Caucasian-associated ancestry cluster membership applied to about four fifths of several hundred genotyped donors.

PCR employed 60 Vbeta and 13 Jbeta primers. Sequencing was performed with immunoSEQ multiplex PCR; in TCRdb, only in-frame clones are kept and a portion is missing. The profile covers around 100,000 clones, with roughly three quarters appearing a single time and about 11% taken by the ten largest. Study results and caveats: Across all donors, roughly uniform sequencing depth was an assumption of the presence/absence analyses.

The chain couples TRBV9 to TRBJ1-4, with a weak D call TRBD1 (5 bases). The sequence was obtained from a middle-aged man in good health and CMV-seropositive. Sample: PBMCs. The CDR3 bases are TGTGCCAGCAGCCGGGGGACCTCAACTAATGAAAAACTGTTTTTT. Residues: CASSRGTSTNEKLFF.